These T cell receptor beta chains were read from a single sample in a study of response to subunit inactivated influenza vaccine. TCRdb called the RT-PCR reads again in MiXCR, with one record for every CDR3 protein. Among 450,000 to 600,000 distinct CDR3 sequences listed, around 8% were seen once. The sequencing used PBMCs from blood, collected roughly 24 months after vaccination. These receptors all come from a man in his fifties or sixties who received an inactivated influenza vaccine. CDR3s include the opening cysteine and the closing phenylalanine or tryptophan. Size is stated for part of the rows, as once, few or many counts, or as a class when the clone is expanded.

TRBV3-1	TRBJ2-7	-	CASSQVGGNEQYF
TRBV10-3	TRBJ2-3	-	CAISEGEGGPTDTQYF
TRBV29-1	TRBJ2-3	few	CSVEDGRGTDTQYF
TRBV7-9	TRBJ2-2	few	CASSLSPLNTGELFF
TRBV7-6	TRBJ2-7	few	CASSLMGQGEYEQYF
TRBV10-2	TRBJ2-3	-	CASSEPGSTDTQYF
TRBV15	TRBJ2-7	-	CATSSVRQNYEQYF
TRBV3-1	TRBJ2-3	-	CASSRGGTGSGTDTQYF
TRBV27	TRBJ2-7	many	CASSFVRDRGRYEQYF
TRBV7-9	TRBJ1-3	few	CSSYNRGSGNTIYF
TRBV20-1	TRBJ2-3	-	CSASPTSGSTDTQYF
TRBV7-2	TRBJ1-5	few	CASSPSRGSNQPQHF
TRBV9	TRBJ2-2	few	CASTPWDRDTGELFF
TRBV27	TRBJ2-4	-	CASSFLGLGNIQYF
TRBV7-6	TRBJ2-7	many	CASSLAGQPYEQYF
TRBV5-1	TRBJ2-1	-	CASSLAAGGAGPNEQFF
TRBV29-1	TRBJ2-2	many	CSVEDQGGANTGELFF
TRBV20-1	TRBJ2-1	many	CSARPGSGPYNEQFF
TRBV4-2	TRBJ2-7	many	CASSQWISYEQYF
TRBV6-1	TRBJ2-5	-	CASSITGRGETQYF
TRBV7-2	TRBJ2-5	many	CASSFGWTQETQYF
TRBV10-3	TRBJ2-3	few	CAIRTGGKDTQYF
TRBV4-3	TRBJ2-6	many	CASSQDFSGANVLTF
TRBV12-5	TRBJ1-1	-	CASGKQDRVSTEAFF
TRBV6-5	TRBJ2-1	few	CASSYPGQSNEQFF
TRBV9	TRBJ2-6	-	CASSVLGANVLTF
TRBV10-3	TRBJ1-1	-	CAISPRTGDGTEAFF
TRBV28	TRBJ2-7	few	CASSKGPYGYEQYF
TRBV12-3/TRBV12-4	TRBJ2-7	few	CASRPGGARYEQYF
TRBV10-3	TRBJ2-3	many	CAISERLAASTDTQYF
TRBV5-6	TRBJ1-2	few	CASSFTKDSFYGYGYTF
TRBV6-2/TRBV6-3	TRBJ2-3	-	CASSHLSPGVADTQYF
TRBV2	TRBJ1-6	-	CASRMTGRNSPLHF
TRBV27	TRBJ1-6	-	CASGPAGAQNSPLHF
TRBV7-9	TRBJ2-7	-	CASSPRGVSPPYEQYF
TRBV28	TRBJ2-3	-	CASSFGAGGASTQYF
TRBV10-3	TRBJ1-1	-	CAISDGDTGRSTEAFF
TRBV5-6	TRBJ2-3	-	CASSLRGLRVSYDTQYF
TRBV20-1	TRBJ2-7	many	CSAKRTGSEQYF
TRBV6-2/TRBV6-3	TRBJ1-3	few	CASSYGAGKTAYSGNTIYF
TRBV7-9	TRBJ1-5	few	CASSLGEQRPQHF
TRBV6-2/TRBV6-3	TRBJ1-2	-	CASRRPGSGYTF
TRBV6-1	TRBJ2-3	-	CASRRTSGSRKDTQYF
TRBV9	TRBJ1-2	-	CASSADGPLANYGYTF
TRBV4-3	TRBJ2-1	many	CASSQGQGYNEQFF
TRBV10-3	TRBJ2-1	few	CAIRTGAGEQFF
TRBV5-4	TRBJ1-6	few	CASSSDYSPLHF
TRBV24-1	TRBJ2-4	-	CATSDFQDIQYF
TRBV25-1	TRBJ1-1	-	CASSESLAGDTEAFF
TRBV5-4	TRBJ2-1	-	CASSPKKTALTNEQFF
TRBV20-1	TRBJ2-3	-	CSARDPGRRTDTQYF
TRBV7-8	TRBJ2-3	-	CASSLAASGVTTDTQYF
TRBV27	TRBJ1-4	many	CASSGRTTNEKLFF
TRBV4-3	TRBJ2-7	few	CASSYSRAGVHEQYF